The 2 T cell receptor beta chains in this list originate from one sample, sequenced in a study of T cell responses to AZD1222 COVID-19 vaccine. The data were produced by immunoSEQ multiplex PCR, yet TCRdb's version contains in-frame clones alone and is incomplete. The sample lists approximately 130,000 clones, 88% occurring once. Sequenced here: peripheral blood, sampled 28 days after the second AZD1222 dose. Every receptor here comes from an adult who received the AZD1222 COVID-19 vaccine.

This chain uses TRBV29-1 with TRBJ1-5; D remains unclear. This CDR3 spans 13 amino acids. Trimming removed 7 bases from V and 5 bases from J, with 15 bases in between. CDR1 is SQVTM and CDR2 is ANQGSEA in the germline V gene. CDR3 protein: CSAAEVGDQPQHF. CDR3 nucleotides: TGCAGCGCCGCCGAGGTTGGCGATCAGCCCCAGCATTTT.

Regarding this clone: This sample also contains other DNA sequences that code for the same CDR3. This sequence joins TRBV7-2 and TRBJ1-5; D perhaps matches TRBD1 (5 bases). V lost 3 bases to trimming and J lost 7 bases, with 10 bases between them. CDR3 length equals 13 residues. CDR1 SGHTA and CDR2 FQGNSA come from the germline V gene. DNA of the CDR3: TGTGCCAGCAGCTTGGGCGGGGGACAGCCCCAGCATTTT. Translated: CASSLGGGQPQHF.